Following are 2 T cell receptor beta chains from one sample sequenced in a study of shared clonotypes between healthy human individuals. Assay: immunoSEQ multiplex PCR; the TCRdb copy retains only in-frame clones and omits some. The sample holds 450,000 or so clones, about 74% seen once. Sequenced: PBMCs. These TCRs come from a woman in her thirties or forties in good health. Some clones in this sample may be carry-over from other donors' samples.

V is TRBV20-1 and J is TRBJ2-5; D uncertain. CDR1 is DFQATT and CDR2 is SNEGSKA in the germline V gene (reference sequence). CDR3 length: 11 residues. Trimming removed 4 bases at V and 5 bases at J, with 8 bases between. The CDR3 DNA sequence: TGCAGTGCTATTCCCCACGAGACCCAGTACTTC. It yields the protein CSAIPHETQYF.

A remark on this clone: A far larger clone differs by one base, so this is likely a read error. The chain employs TRBV7-3 and TRBJ1-1; no firm D call. This CDR3 is 13 amino acids long. Germline values: CDR1 SGHTA, CDR2 FQGTGA. Trimming removed 2 bases at V and 1 base at J, with 5 bases between. The CDR3 loop is CASSLVGNTEAFF. The CDR3 coding sequence is TGTGCCAGCAGCTTAGTCGGGAACACTGAAGCTTTCTTT. The full variable domain, in which reference TRBV7-3 and TRBJ1-1 provide the parts outside the CDR3, is GAGVSQTPSNKVTEKGKYVELRCDPISGHTALYWYRQSLGQGPEFLIYFQGTGAADDSGLPNDRFFAVRPEGSVSTLKIQRTERGDSAVYLCASSLVGNTEAFFGQGTRLTVV.